Sequencing of this TCR beta chain was carried out in a study of cytomegalovirus exposure and HLA in healthy donors. The PCR ran on 60 Vbeta and 13 Jbeta primers. Sequencing was performed with immunoSEQ multiplex PCR; in TCRdb, only in-frame clones are kept and a portion is missing. The table lists about 130,000 clones, less than 80% of them singletons. Concerning this clone: The antigen remains unidentified.

Study results and caveats: Most TCR beta V segments were productive about 87% or about 30% of the time in an earlier analysis.

Material for sequencing was PBMCs. The receptor's source is a female donor in good health and CMV-seropositive.

The DNA of the CDR3 is TGTGCCAGCACACGTTTCAGCGGTAATGAAAAACTGTTTTTT. Its protein is CASTRFSGNEKLFF. The V gene is TRBV27, the J gene TRBJ1-4, with D unresolved. The CDR3 runs 14 residues. Germline CDR1 reads MNHEY; CDR2 reads SMNVEV (reference sequence). Trimming cost V 7 bases and J 4 bases, with 13 bases left between them.